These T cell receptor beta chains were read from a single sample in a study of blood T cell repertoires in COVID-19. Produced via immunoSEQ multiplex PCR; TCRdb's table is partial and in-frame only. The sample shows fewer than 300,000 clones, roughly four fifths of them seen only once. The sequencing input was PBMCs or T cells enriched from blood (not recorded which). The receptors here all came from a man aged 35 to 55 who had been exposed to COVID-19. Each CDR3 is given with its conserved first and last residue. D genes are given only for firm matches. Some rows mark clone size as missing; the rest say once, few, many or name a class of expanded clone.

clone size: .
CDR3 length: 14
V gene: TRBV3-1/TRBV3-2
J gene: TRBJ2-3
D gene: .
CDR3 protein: CASSQDTTRDTQYF
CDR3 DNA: TGTGCCAGCAGCCAAGATACTACTCGGGATACGCAGTATTTT

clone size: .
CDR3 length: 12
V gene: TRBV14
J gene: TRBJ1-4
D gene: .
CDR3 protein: CASSQVARKLFF
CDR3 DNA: TGTGCCAGCAGCCAAGTGGCCCGAAAACTGTTTTTT

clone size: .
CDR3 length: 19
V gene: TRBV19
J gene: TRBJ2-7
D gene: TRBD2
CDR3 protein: CASRPGRGLAGDRTYEQYF
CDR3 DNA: TGTGCCAGTAGACCAGGTAGGGGACTAGCGGGAGATCGTACCTACGAGCAGTACTTC

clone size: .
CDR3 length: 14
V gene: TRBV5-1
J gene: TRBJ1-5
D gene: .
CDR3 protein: CASSLVPGNQPQHF
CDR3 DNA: TGCGCCAGCAGCTTGGTCCCGGGGAATCAGCCCCAGCATTTT

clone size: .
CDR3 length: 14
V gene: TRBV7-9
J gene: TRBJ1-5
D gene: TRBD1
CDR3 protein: CASSLQGDNQPQHF
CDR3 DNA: TGTGCCAGCAGCCTACAGGGGGACAATCAGCCCCAGCATTTT

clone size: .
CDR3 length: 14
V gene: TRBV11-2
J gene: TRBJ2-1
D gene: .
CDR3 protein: CASSYRMKNNEQFF
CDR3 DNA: TGTGCCAGCAGTTACAGGATGAAGAACAATGAGCAGTTCTTC

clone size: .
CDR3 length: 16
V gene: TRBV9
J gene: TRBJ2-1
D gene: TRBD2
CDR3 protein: CASSPGSGGRVVEQFF
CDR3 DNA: TGTGCCAGCAGCCCCGGGAGCGGGGGGCGTGTGGTTGAGCAGTTCTTC

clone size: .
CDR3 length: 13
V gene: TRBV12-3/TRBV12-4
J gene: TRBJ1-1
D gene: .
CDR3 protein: CASSPTTSRGAFF
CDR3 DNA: TGTGCCAGCAGCCCGACCACCTCAAGGGGAGCTTTCTTT

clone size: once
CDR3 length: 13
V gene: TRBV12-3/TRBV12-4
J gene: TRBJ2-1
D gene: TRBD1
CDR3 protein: CASSGQVGNEQFF
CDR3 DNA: TGTGCCAGCAGTGGACAGGTTGGGAATGAGCAGTTCTTC

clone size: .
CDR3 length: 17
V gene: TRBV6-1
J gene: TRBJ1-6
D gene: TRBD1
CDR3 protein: CASSELRPGGYGSPLHF
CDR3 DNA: TGTGCCAGCAGTGAATTACGGCCAGGGGGATACGGTTCACCCCTCCACTTT

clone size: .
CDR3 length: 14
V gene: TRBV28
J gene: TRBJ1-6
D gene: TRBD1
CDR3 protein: CASSLGQPEFPLHF
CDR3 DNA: TGTGCCAGCAGTTTGGGACAGCCGGAGTTCCCCCTCCACTTT

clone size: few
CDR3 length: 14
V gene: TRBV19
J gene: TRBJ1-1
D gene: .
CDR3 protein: CASSQTGQSGEAFF
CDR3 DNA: TGTGCCAGTAGTCAAACAGGTCAATCGGGTGAAGCTTTCTTT

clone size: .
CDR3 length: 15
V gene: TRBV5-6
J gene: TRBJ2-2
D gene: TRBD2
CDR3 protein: CASSFPSGATGELFF
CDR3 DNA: TGTGCCAGCAGCTTCCCTAGCGGGGCAACCGGGGAGCTGTTTTTT

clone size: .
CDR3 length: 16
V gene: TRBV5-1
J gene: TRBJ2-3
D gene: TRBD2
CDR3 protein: CASSYRPTSGRNTQYF
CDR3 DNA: TGCGCCAGCAGCTACCGACCGACTAGCGGGAGGAATACGCAGTATTTT

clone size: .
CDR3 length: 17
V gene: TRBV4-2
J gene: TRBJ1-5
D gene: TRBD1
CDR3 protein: CASSQTRDRGINQPQHF
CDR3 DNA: TGTGCCAGCAGCCAAACTAGGGACAGGGGGATCAATCAGCCCCAGCATTTT

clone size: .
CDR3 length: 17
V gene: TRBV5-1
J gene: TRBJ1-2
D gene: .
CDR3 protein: CASSLEGGFTINYGYTF
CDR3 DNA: TGCGCCAGCAGCTTGGAGGGAGGTTTTACTATTAACTATGGCTACACCTTC

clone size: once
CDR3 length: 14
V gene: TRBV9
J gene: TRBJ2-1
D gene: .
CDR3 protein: CASSPIRVHNEQFF
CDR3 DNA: TGTGCCAGCAGCCCCATCAGGGTCCACAATGAGCAGTTCTTC

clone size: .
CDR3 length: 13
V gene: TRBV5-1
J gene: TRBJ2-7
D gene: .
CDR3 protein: CASSLSSAYEQYF
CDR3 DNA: TGCGCCAGCAGCTTATCTAGCGCATACGAGCAGTACTTC

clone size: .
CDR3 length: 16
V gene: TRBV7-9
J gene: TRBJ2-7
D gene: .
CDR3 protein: CASSNRGGTIPYEQYF
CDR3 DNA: TGTGCCAGCAGCAACCGGGGAGGGACAATTCCCTACGAGCAGTACTTC

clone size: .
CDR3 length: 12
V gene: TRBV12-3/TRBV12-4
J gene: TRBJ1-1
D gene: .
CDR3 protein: CASSPFSGSAFF
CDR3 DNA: TGTGCCAGCAGTCCGTTCAGCGGGTCAGCTTTCTTT

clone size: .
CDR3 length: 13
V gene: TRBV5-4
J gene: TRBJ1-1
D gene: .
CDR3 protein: CASSVQLNTEAFF
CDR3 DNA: TGTGCCAGCAGCGTACAGCTGAACACTGAAGCTTTCTTT

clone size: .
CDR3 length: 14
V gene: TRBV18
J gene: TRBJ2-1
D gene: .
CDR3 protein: CASSPSGSYNEQFF
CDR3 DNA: TGTGCCAGCTCACCGAGCGGCTCCTACAATGAGCAGTTCTTC

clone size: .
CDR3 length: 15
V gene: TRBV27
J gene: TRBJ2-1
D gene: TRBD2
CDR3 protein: CASSFVVAGGREQFF
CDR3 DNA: TGTGCCAGCAGTTTCGTGGTAGCGGGAGGGCGGGAGCAGTTCTTC

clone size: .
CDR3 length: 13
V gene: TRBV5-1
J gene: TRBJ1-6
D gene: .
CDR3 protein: CASSLAGRSPLHF
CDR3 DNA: TGCGCCAGCAGCTTGGCAGGGCGGTCACCCCTCCACTTT

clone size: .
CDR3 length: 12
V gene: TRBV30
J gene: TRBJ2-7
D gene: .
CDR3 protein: CAWTVGVDEQYF
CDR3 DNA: TGTGCCTGGACCGTGGGAGTCGACGAGCAGTACTTC

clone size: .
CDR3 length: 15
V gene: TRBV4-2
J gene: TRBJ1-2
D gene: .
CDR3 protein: CASSQEQDRNYGYTF
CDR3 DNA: TGTGCCAGCAGCCAAGAGCAGGACAGAAACTATGGCTACACCTTC

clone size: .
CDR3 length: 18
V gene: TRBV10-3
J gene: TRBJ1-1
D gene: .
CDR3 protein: CAISLRPGTGLGATEAFF
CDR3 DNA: TGTGCCATCAGTCTAAGACCCGGGACCGGCCTGGGGGCCACTGAAGCTTTCTTT

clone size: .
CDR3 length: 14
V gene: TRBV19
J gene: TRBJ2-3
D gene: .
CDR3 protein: CASSIGQRGDTQYF
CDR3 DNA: TGTGCCAGTAGTATTGGTCAAAGGGGAGATACGCAGTATTTT

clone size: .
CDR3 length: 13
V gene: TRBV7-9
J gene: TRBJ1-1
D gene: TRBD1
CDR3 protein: CASSFQQGTEAFF
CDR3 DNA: TGTGCCAGCAGCTTCCAACAGGGGACTGAAGCTTTCTTT

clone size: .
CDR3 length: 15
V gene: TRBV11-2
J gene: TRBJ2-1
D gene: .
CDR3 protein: CASSVEGQAGNEQFF
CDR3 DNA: TGTGCCAGCAGCGTAGAGGGCCAGGCGGGCAATGAGCAGTTCTTC

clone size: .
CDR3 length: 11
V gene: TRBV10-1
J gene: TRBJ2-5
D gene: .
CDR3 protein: CAYGLWETQYF
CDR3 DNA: TGCGCCTATGGGCTCTGGGAGACCCAGTACTTC

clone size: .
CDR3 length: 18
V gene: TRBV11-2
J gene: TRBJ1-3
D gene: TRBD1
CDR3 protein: CASSLERGGGTGVTTIYF
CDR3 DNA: TGTGCCAGCAGCTTAGAAAGAGGGGGTGGGACAGGGGTTACCACCATATATTTT

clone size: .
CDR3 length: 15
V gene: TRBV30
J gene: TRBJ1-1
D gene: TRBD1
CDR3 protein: CACPGQGAWDTEAFF
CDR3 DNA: TGTGCCTGCCCGGGACAGGGGGCATGGGACACTGAAGCTTTCTTT

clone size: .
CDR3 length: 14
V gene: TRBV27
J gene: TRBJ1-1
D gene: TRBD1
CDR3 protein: CASNLQGVGAEAFF
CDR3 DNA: TGTGCCAGCAACCTTCAGGGGGTTGGTGCTGAAGCTTTCTTT

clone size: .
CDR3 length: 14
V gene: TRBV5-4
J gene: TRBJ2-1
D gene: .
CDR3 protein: CASSLGSAYNEQFF
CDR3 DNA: TGTGCCAGCAGCTTGGGGTCGGCCTACAATGAGCAGTTCTTC

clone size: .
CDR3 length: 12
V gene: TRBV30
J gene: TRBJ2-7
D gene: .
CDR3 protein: CAWRKEGGEQYF
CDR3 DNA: TGTGCCTGGAGGAAGGAAGGGGGCGAGCAGTACTTC

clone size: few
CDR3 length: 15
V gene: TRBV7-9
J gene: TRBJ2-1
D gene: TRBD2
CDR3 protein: CASSPPGLADNEQFF
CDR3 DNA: TGTGCCAGCAGCCCACCGGGACTAGCGGACAATGAGCAGTTCTTC

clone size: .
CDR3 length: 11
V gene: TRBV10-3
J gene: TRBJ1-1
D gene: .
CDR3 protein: CAISAGAGAFF
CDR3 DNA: TGTGCCATCAGTGCAGGGGCTGGAGCTTTCTTT

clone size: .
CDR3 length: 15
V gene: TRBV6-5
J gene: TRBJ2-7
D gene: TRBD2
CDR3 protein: CASSSITSGAYEQYF
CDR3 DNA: TGTGCCAGCAGTTCAATCACTAGCGGCGCATACGAGCAGTACTTC

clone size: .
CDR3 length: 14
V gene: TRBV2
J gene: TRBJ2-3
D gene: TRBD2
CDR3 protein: CASNREVGADTQYF
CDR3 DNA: TGTGCCAGCAATCGGGAGGTGGGCGCAGATACGCAGTATTTT

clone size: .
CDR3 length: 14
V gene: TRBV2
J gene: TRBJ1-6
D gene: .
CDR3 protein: CASRLEGQSSPLHF
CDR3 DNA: TGTGCCAGCAGATTGGAGGGCCAGAGTTCACCCCTCCACTTT

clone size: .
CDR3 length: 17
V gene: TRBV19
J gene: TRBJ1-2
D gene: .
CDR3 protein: CASTETGLLPSNYGYTF
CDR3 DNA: TGTGCCAGTACCGAAACAGGACTATTACCCTCTAACTATGGCTACACCTTC

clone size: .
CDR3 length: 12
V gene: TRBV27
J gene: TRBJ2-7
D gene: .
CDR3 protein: CASSPLRGEQYF
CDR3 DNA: TGTGCCAGCAGTCCCCTTCGCGGGGAGCAGTACTTC

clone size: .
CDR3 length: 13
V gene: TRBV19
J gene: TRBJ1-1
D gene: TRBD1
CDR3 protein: CASSPYRDREAFF
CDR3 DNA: TGTGCCAGTAGTCCTTACCGGGACAGGGAAGCTTTCTTT

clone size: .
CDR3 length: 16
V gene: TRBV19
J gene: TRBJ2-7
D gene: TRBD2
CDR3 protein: CASSRTSGSRWPEQYF
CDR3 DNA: TGTGCCAGTAGTAGGACTAGCGGGAGTCGATGGCCTGAGCAGTACTTC

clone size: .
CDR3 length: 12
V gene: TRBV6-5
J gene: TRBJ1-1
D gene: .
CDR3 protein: CASKARDTEAFF
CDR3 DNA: TGTGCCAGCAAAGCCCGGGACACTGAAGCTTTCTTT

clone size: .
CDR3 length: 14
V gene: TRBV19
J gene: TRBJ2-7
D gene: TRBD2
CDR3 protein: CATQGLAGSREQYF
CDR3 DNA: TGTGCCACCCAAGGACTAGCGGGATCTCGAGAGCAGTACTTC

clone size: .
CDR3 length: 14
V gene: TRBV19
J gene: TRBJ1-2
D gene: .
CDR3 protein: CASTTDRRFYGYTF
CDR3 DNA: TGTGCCAGTACCACGGACAGAAGATTCTATGGCTACACCTTC

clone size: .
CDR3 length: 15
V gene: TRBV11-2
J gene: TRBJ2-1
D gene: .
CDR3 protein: CASSLDLFLAGEQFF
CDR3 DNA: TGTGCCAGCAGCTTAGACTTGTTCTTGGCAGGGGAGCAGTTCTTC

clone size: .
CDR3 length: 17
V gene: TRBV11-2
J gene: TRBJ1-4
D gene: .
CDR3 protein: CASSAAGEVFPNEKLFF
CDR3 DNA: TGTGCCAGCAGCGCCGCGGGGGAGGTGTTTCCTAATGAAAAACTGTTTTTT

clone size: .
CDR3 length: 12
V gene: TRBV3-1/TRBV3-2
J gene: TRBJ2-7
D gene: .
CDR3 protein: CASAGPRYEQYF
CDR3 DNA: TGTGCCAGCGCGGGCCCACGGTACGAGCAGTACTTC

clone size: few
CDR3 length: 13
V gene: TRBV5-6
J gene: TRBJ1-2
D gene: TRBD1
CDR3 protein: CASSGDRAGFGTF
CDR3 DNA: TGTGCCAGCAGCGGGGACAGGGCCGGTTTTGGCACCTTC

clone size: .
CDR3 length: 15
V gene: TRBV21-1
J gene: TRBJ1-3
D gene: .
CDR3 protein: CASRGGKDTGNTIYF
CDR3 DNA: TGTGCCAGCAGAGGCGGGAAAGATACTGGAAACACCATATATTTT

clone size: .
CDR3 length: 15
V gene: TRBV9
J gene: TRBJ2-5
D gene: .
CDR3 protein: CASSAGGYPQETQYF
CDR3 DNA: TGTGCCAGCAGCGCAGGAGGCTACCCACAAGAGACCCAGTACTTC